A single sample gave rise to the 21 T cell receptor beta chains below, sequenced in a study of shared clonotypes between healthy human individuals. Sequencing used immunoSEQ multiplex PCR; TCRdb keeps in-frame clones, though not all of them. The sample contains 950,000 to 1,300,000 clones, about 77% of which appear only once. The sequenced sample was memory CD4+ T cells sorted from blood. Subset here: CD45RA-negative fraction. The receptors shown here come from a man aged 18 to 35 in good health.

This clone showed up just a few times. At the DNA level, this CDR3 is encoded by other sequences in the same sample as well. The chain links TRBV6-5 to TRBJ1-6; 9 bases map to TRBD1. The CDR3 has 14 residues. The junction had 5 bases not matched to a gene; V was cut back by 6 bases and J by 8 bases. Germline V gene lookup returns CDR1 MNHEY and CDR2 SVGAGI. CDR3 sequence (DNA): TGTGCCAGCAGCCGGACAGGGGAGGATTCACCCCTCCACTTT. Translated, it gives CASSRTGEDSPLHF.

This clone has a handful of counts. The chain couples TRBV2 to TRBJ1-2; 8 positions match TRBD1. CDR1 SNHLY and CDR2 FYNNEI come from the germline V gene. The CDR3 has 13 residues. V trimming: 4 bases; J trimming: 7 bases; junction bases outside the gene matches: 5. CDR3: CASSGQGSVGYTF. The CDR3 region has the DNA TGTGCCAGCAGTGGACAGGGGAGTGTTGGCTACACCTTC.

The V and J genes are TRBV27 and TRBJ1-5; no firm D call. The CDR3 sequence is 15 residues long. V was clipped by 6 bases and J by 1 base, with 13 bases between them. Germline V gives CDR1 MNHEY, CDR2 SMNVEV (reference sequence). In DNA, the CDR3 is TGTGCCAGCAGCCTAACCCTTTGGAGCAATCAGCCCCAGCATTTT. It translates to CASSLTLWSNQPQHF.

This clone was seen only a few times. V is TRBV6-1 and J is TRBJ2-2; unclear D gene. Per germline, CDR1 MNHNS and CDR2 SASEGT. CDR3 size: 14 residues. V was trimmed by 6 bases and J by 2 bases, leaving 10 bases between them. The CDR3 sequence: CASRIDTNTGELFF. Here the CDR3 DNA reads TGTGCCAGCAGAATTGACACTAACACCGGGGAGCTGTTTTTT.

This clone was seen only a few times. The chain recombines TRBV6-6 with TRBJ1-1; D gene ambiguous. This CDR3 comprises 12 residues. Between the trimmed V and J ends, which lost 8 bases and 4 bases, there was a span of 11 bases. CDR1 is MNHNY, CDR2 SVGAGI, per germline (reference sequence). The DNA for the CDR3 is TGTGCCAGCTTAGCAGGTGGCACTGAAGCTTTCTTT. This codes for CASLAGGTEAFF.

This clone appeared a single time. The J gene is TRBJ2-7, the V gene TRBV2; 13 bases line up with TRBD2. V lost 0 bases, J lost 3 bases, and 5 bases stayed unmatched. Germline lookup yields CDR1 SNHLY and CDR2 FYNNEI. The CDR3 runs 17 residues. CDR3 region: CASSEARTSGGLYEQYF. The CDR3 coding sequence is TGTGCCAGCAGTGAAGCGAGGACTAGCGGGGGCCTCTACGAGCAGTACTTC.

The chain employs TRBV5-1 and TRBJ2-1; D not certain. CDR1 and CDR2 (germline): SGHRS, YFSETQ. The V end was cut by 3 bases, the J end by 7 bases, with 17 bases between. The CDR3 spans 15 residues. Here the CDR3 reads CASSSRSTTGNEQFF. For the CDR3, the DNA is TGCGCCAGCAGCTCCCGTTCGACGACCGGGAATGAGCAGTTCTTC.

V usage is TRBV23-1 and J usage is TRBJ1-6; possibly TRBD1 for D (5 bases). TRBV23-1 is labeled an ORF, and its function is uncertain. CDR3 size: 17 residues. Trimming cost V 6 bases and J 9 bases, with 24 bases left between them. In DNA, the CDR3 is TGCGCCAGCAGATTGGGGCACCTCTTATGGTATGGTTCACCCCTCCACTTT. It encodes CASRLGHLLWYGSPLHF.

This clone was detected only once. The chain uses TRBV29-1 and TRBJ2-7; 7 bases align to TRBD1. This CDR3 has 14 residues. The germline V gene encodes CDR1 SQVTM and CDR2 ANQGSEA. Losses at the gene ends were 5 bases for V and 2 bases for J; bases not matched to a gene: 9. The CDR3 DNA follows: TGCAGCGTTCAGACGCAAACAGGGGCCTACGAGCAGTACTTC. Protein sequence: CSVQTQTGAYEQYF.

The V call is TRBV9, the J call TRBJ1-5; D is undetermined. This CDR3 comprises 13 residues. V was clipped by 1 base and J by 7 bases, with 9 bases between them. The germline V gene encodes CDR1 SGDLS and CDR2 YYNGEE. The CDR3 sequence: CASSVSPKQPQHF. The CDR3 DNA reads as TGTGCCAGCAGCGTATCCCCTAAGCAGCCCCAGCATTTT.

The chain joins TRBV2 to TRBJ1-2; D not certain. The CDR3 has 12 residues. V lost 2 bases and J 2 bases, leaving 3 bases between the germline ends. Per the germline V gene, CDR1 is SNHLY and CDR2 is FYNNEI. CDR3 DNA: TGTGCCAGCAGTGAACAGAACTATGGCTACACCTTC. Translated, it gives CASSEQNYGYTF.

CDR3 residues: CASRRDRGLYEQYF. The CDR3 DNA reads as TGTGCCAGCAGAAGGGACAGGGGGTTATACGAGCAGTACTTC. V gene TRBV7-2 combines with J gene TRBJ2-7; TRBD1 matches 11 bases. The V segment lost 6 bases and the J segment 4 bases; nucleotides outside the gene matches: 5. The CDR3 length is 14 residues. CDR1 SGHTA and CDR2 FQGNSA come from the germline V gene. The full variable domain, with the rest looked up from reference TRBV7-2 and TRBJ2-7, is GAGVSQSPSNKVTEKGKDVELRCDPISGHTALYWYRQSLGQGLEFLIYFQGNSAPDKSGLPSDRFSAERTGGSVSTLTIQRTQQEDSAVYLCASRRDRGLYEQYFGPGTRLTVT.

The gene calls are TRBV5-1 and TRBJ2-7, with TRBD1 matching over 7 bases. The CDR3 has 15 residues. CDR1 and CDR2 (germline): SGHRS, YFSETQ. V lost 3 bases to trimming and J lost 5 bases; unmatched junction nucleotides: 11. As DNA, the CDR3 is TGCGCCAGCAGCTCAAACAGGGGCCCTAGGGACGAGCAGTACTTC. Its protein product is CASSSNRGPRDEQYF. Combining the CDR3 with reference TRBV5-1 and TRBJ2-7 gives the whole variable domain KAGVTQTPRYLIKTRGQQVTLSCSPISGHRSVSWYQQTPGQGLQFLFEYFSETQRNKGNFPGRFSGRQFSNSRSEMNVSTLELGDSALYLCASSSNRGPRDEQYFGPGTRLTVT.

The chain carries TRBV7-9 and TRBJ2-3; 9 nucleotides match TRBD2. The V segment lost 1 base and the J segment 4 bases; nucleotides outside the gene matches: 6. The CDR3 extends over 16 amino acids. CDR1 is SEHNR and CDR2 is FQNEAQ in the germline V gene (reference sequence). DNA of the CDR3: TGTGCCAGCAGCTTAGGGCTAGCGGGGTCATCAGATACGCAGTATTTT. It translates to CASSLGLAGSSDTQYF. The full variable domain, completed using reference TRBV7-9 and TRBJ2-3, is DTGVSQNPRHKITKRGQNVTFRCDPISEHNRLYWYRQTLGQGPEFLTYFQNEAQLEKSRLLSDRFSAERPKGSFSTLEIQRTEQGDSAMYLCASSLGLAGSSDTQYFGPGTRLTVL.

The chain carries TRBV5-1 and TRBJ1-4; the match to TRBD1 covers 10 bases. Germline CDR1 reads SGHRS; CDR2 reads YFSETQ. The CDR3 totals 16 residues. Germline trimming cut 4 bases from V and 2 bases from J; bases unmatched to any gene: 5. The CDR3 DNA reads TGCGCCAGCAGCCCGACAGGGGGCTTCACTAATGAAAAACTGTTTTTT. Its protein product is CASSPTGGFTNEKLFF.

The rearrangement joins TRBV5-8 to TRBJ2-1; 7 positions agree with TRBD2. The CDR3 totals 15 residues. V lost 3 bases to trimming and J lost 2 bases; unmatched junction nucleotides: 5. Germline V gene data show CDR1 as SGHTS and CDR2 as YDEGEE. The CDR3 loop reads CASSYRTSAYNEQFF. The CDR3 bases are TGTGCCAGCAGCTACCGGACTAGTGCCTACAATGAGCAGTTCTTC. The complete variable domain, with remaining parts taken from reference TRBV5-8 and TRBJ2-1, reads EAGVTQSPTHLIKTRGQQATLRCSPISGHTSVYWYQQALGLGLQFLLWYDEGEERNRGNFPPRFSGRQFPNYSSELNVNALELEDSALYLCASSYRTSAYNEQFFGPGTRLTVL.

The chain couples TRBV28 to TRBJ1-6; D gene unclear. With 7 bases removed from V and 2 bases from J, the gap between germline ends came to 15 bases. The CDR3 length is 16 residues. Germline CDR1 and CDR2: MDHEN and SYDVKM. CDR3 protein: CASNPAGWAYNSPLHF. For the CDR3, the DNA is TGTGCCAGCAATCCTGCGGGGTGGGCCTATAATTCACCCCTCCACTTT.

Turning to this clone: Other DNA sequences in this sample translate to the same CDR3. The rearrangement links TRBV29-1 to TRBJ1-1; TRBD1 matches 8 bases. Trimming at V came to 7 bases and at J to 5 bases, leaving 3 bases not matched to a gene. The germline gives CDR1 SQVTM, CDR2 ANQGSEA. The CDR3 covers 11 residues. Here the CDR3 reads CSADRGTEAFF. In DNA, the CDR3 is TGCAGCGCCGACAGGGGTACTGAAGCTTTCTTT.

The genes are TRBV7-9 and TRBJ1-1, with D maybe TRBD1 (6 bases). Germline loops: CDR1 SEHNR, CDR2 FQNEAQ (reference sequence). This CDR3 has 16 residues. V was pared by 0 bases and J by 3 bases, with 14 bases between. CDR3 nucleotide sequence: TGTGCCAGCAGCTTAGCTTTCCGGGGGCCGGACACTGAAGCTTTCTTT. It codes for CASSLAFRGPDTEAFF.

The genes are TRBV19 and TRBJ2-5; TRBD1 matches 12 bases. The V gene end was trimmed by 5 bases and the J gene end by 6 bases; junction bases not matched to a gene: 7. This CDR3 region has 15 residues. In germline, CDR1 is LNHDA, CDR2 SQIVND (reference sequence). The CDR3 reads CASSSGTGGSKTQYF. The CDR3 coding sequence is TGTGCCAGTAGTTCAGGGACAGGGGGCTCGAAGACCCAGTACTTC.

At least ten counts were recorded for this clone. The gene calls are TRBV15 and TRBJ1-6, with TRBD1 matching over 8 bases. Unmatched junction bases numbered 8, after V lost 10 bases and J lost 9 bases. CDR1 and CDR2 from the germline V gene are LNHNV and YYDKDF (reference sequence). CDR3 size: 13 residues. The CDR3 sequence: CAISDRVVSPLHF. The DNA for the CDR3 is TGTGCCATTTCGGACAGGGTTGTTTCACCCCTCCACTTT.